This T cell receptor (beta chain) is from a study of lymphopenia after photon versus proton radiotherapy. Clones were sequenced by immunoSEQ multiplex PCR, and TCRdb holds only the in-frame ones, with some missing. The table records around 20,000 clones, just over 90% of them present only once. The ends lost 4 bases at V and 5 bases at J; junction bases unmatched: 13. Germline V gene data show CDR1 as LGHNT and CDR2 as FRNRAP. The CDR3 covers 18 residues. The origin of this receptor is a man aged 60 to 75 with pancreatic cancer. The sequencing used peripheral blood, collected from a patient treated with photon-based radiotherapy. The rearrangement joins TRBV12-5 to TRBJ1-6; the match to TRBD1 covers 8 bases. The CDR3 coding sequence is TGTGCTAGTGGTTGGACAGGGTGGGCGGTAGGTGATAATTCACCCCTCCACTTT. Protein sequence: CASGWTGWAVGDNSPLHF. Looking up the rest from reference TRBV12-5 and TRBJ1-6 gives the full variable domain: DARVTQTPRHKVTEMGQEVTMRCQPILGHNTVFWYRQTMMQGLELLAYFRNRAPLDDSGMPKDRFSAEMPDATLATLKIQPSEPRDSAVYFCASGWTGWAVGDNSPLHFGNGTRLTVT.